These T cell receptor beta chains were read from a single sample in a study of cytomegalovirus exposure and HLA in healthy donors. Generated by immunoSEQ multiplex PCR, the TCRdb table keeps only in-frame clones and is missing some. The table includes 95,000 to 150,000 clones, about 94% detected once. Material: PBMCs. The receptor source for this set is a woman under 30 in good health and CMV-seronegative. CDR3s include the opening cysteine and the closing phenylalanine or tryptophan. Fields, in order: D gene, clone size, J gene, V gene, CDR3 protein, CDR3 DNA. A D gene is named only where the DNA matches it firmly. The size entry is marked missing in some rows and otherwise reads once, few, many or a size class.

d_call: NA
clone_size: NA
j_call: TRBJ1-1
v_call: TRBV6-5
cdr3_aa: CASSYDPGGNTEAFF
cdr3_nt: TGTGCCAGCAGTTACGATCCTGGCGGGAACACTGAAGCTTTCTTT

d_call: NA
clone_size: NA
j_call: TRBJ2-1
v_call: TRBV6-6
cdr3_aa: CASSYLNEQFF
cdr3_nt: TGTGCCAGCAGTTACCTGAATGAGCAGTTCTTC

d_call: NA
clone_size: once
j_call: TRBJ2-1
v_call: TRBV28
cdr3_aa: CAGARGGGTNEQFF
cdr3_nt: TGTGCCGGAGCGCGGGGCGGAGGTACGAATGAGCAGTTCTTC

d_call: TRBD1
clone_size: NA
j_call: TRBJ2-7
v_call: TRBV7-9
cdr3_aa: CASSLSDRGYHEQYF
cdr3_nt: TGTGCCAGCAGCTTATCGGACAGGGGGTACCACGAGCAGTACTTC

d_call: TRBD2
clone_size: once
j_call: TRBJ2-7
v_call: TRBV18
cdr3_aa: CASSPNLAGGSYEQYF
cdr3_nt: TGTGCCAGCTCACCAAATCTAGCGGGAGGGTCCTACGAGCAGTACTTC

d_call: TRBD1
clone_size: once
j_call: TRBJ1-1
v_call: TRBV2
cdr3_aa: CASSRGPAEAFF
cdr3_nt: TGTGCCAGCAGTAGGGGGCCCGCTGAAGCTTTCTTT

d_call: NA
clone_size: NA
j_call: TRBJ2-7
v_call: TRBV4-2
cdr3_aa: CASSTTPGLSYEQYF
cdr3_nt: TGTGCCAGCAGTACCACACCGGGACTGTCCTACGAGCAGTACTTC

d_call: TRBD1
clone_size: NA
j_call: TRBJ1-5
v_call: TRBV6-1
cdr3_aa: CASSGGQGNQPQHF
cdr3_nt: TGTGCCAGCAGTGGGGGACAGGGGAATCAGCCCCAGCATTTT

d_call: TRBD2
clone_size: NA
j_call: TRBJ2-2
v_call: TRBV5-1
cdr3_aa: CASSLDPGLAGAGELFF
cdr3_nt: TGCGCCAGCAGCTTGGATCCGGGACTAGCGGGAGCCGGGGAGCTGTTTTTT

d_call: TRBD1
clone_size: NA
j_call: TRBJ2-1
v_call: TRBV4-1
cdr3_aa: CASSPPRWDRGQGEQFF
cdr3_nt: TGCGCCAGCAGCCCCCCCCGTTGGGACAGGGGGCAGGGTGAGCAGTTCTTC

d_call: TRBD2
clone_size: NA
j_call: TRBJ2-1
v_call: TRBV4-2
cdr3_aa: CASSQEGRGRGGANEQFF
cdr3_nt: TGTGCCAGCAGCCAAGAAGGGCGGGGGAGGGGAGGAGCCAATGAGCAGTTCTTC

d_call: TRBD1
clone_size: NA
j_call: TRBJ1-4
v_call: TRBV7-9
cdr3_aa: CASRGPNDRGIEKLFF
cdr3_nt: TGTGCCAGCAGGGGCCCGAACGACAGGGGGATTGAAAAACTGTTTTTT

d_call: TRBD1
clone_size: once
j_call: TRBJ2-7
v_call: TRBV28
cdr3_aa: CASRTGTVPYEQYF
cdr3_nt: TGTGCCAGCAGAACCGGGACAGTTCCCTACGAGCAGTACTTC

d_call: NA
clone_size: NA
j_call: TRBJ1-6
v_call: TRBV5-6
cdr3_aa: CASSLGWRLSPLHF
cdr3_nt: TGTGCCAGCAGCTTGGGGTGGAGGCTTTCACCCCTCCACTTT

d_call: TRBD1
clone_size: NA
j_call: TRBJ1-5
v_call: TRBV5-1
cdr3_aa: CASSLTGEGNQPQHF
cdr3_nt: TGCGCCAGCAGCTTGACAGGGGAAGGCAATCAGCCCCAGCATTTT